Following are 2 T cell receptor beta chains from one sample sequenced in a study of T cells in Graves' hyperthyroidism and ophthalmopathy. The source material, RNA transcripts, was used to amplify TCR beta CDR3 regions. Researchers ran a first-round RT-PCR on the TCR CDR3 using the HTBI primer set. TCRdb analysed the multiplex PCR reads with MiXCR anew, one entry per CDR3 protein. This table holds hundreds of thousands of distinct CDR3 sequences, around 13% found once. Sequencing input: blood. The source of these receptors is a woman between 18 and 30 years old with Graves' hyperthyroidism.

This clonotype showed up many times. The J gene is TRBJ2-7, the V gene TRBV7-2; D is possibly TRBD1 (7 bases). Trimming took 2 bases from V and 7 from J, leaving 12 bases between them. CDR3 length equals 13 residues. The germline V gene encodes CDR1 SGHTA and CDR2 FQGNSA. DNA for the CDR3: TGTGCCAGCAGCTTACCCCCAGGGGGGGAGCAGTACTTC. Translating gives CASSLPPGGEQYF.

This sequence joins TRBV2 and TRBJ2-1, with D perhaps assigned TRBD1 or TRBD2 (6 bases each). The CDR3 spans 15 residues. Germline CDR1 and CDR2: SNHLY and FYNNEI. V gave up 6 bases and J gave up 4 bases, with 16 bases separating them. DNA of the CDR3: TGTGCCAGCAGACCGGGACGGGGGCCTTACAATGAGCAGTTCTTC. Translated: CASRPGRGPYNEQFF. Using reference TRBV2 and TRBJ2-1 for the parts outside the CDR3, the full variable domain is EPEVTQTPSHQVTQMGQEVILRCVPISNHLYFYWYRQILGQKVEFLVSFYNNEISEKSEIFDDQFSVERPDGSNFTLKIRSTKLEDSAMYFCASRPGRGPYNEQFFGPGTRLTVL.